The rows below give T cell receptor beta chains drawn from one sample of a study of tumor-infiltrating lymphocytes in primary liver carcinoma. TCRdb re-analysed the multiplex PCR reads in MiXCR, keeping a single row per CDR3 protein. The table lists more than 50,000 distinct CDR3 sequences, about three quarters of them singletons. The specimen sequenced was liver tumor tissue from sampling region 2. All receptors come from a man in his forties with primary liver carcinoma and hepatitis B virus infection. CDR3s include the opening cysteine and the closing phenylalanine or tryptophan. Fields, in order: D gene, J gene, clone size, V gene, CDR3 DNA, CDR3 protein. A D gene is named only where the DNA matches it firmly. Clone size is shown for a subset of rows, as once, few, many or a class of expanded clone.

>NA|TRBJ2-3|NA|TRBV10-3
TGTGGCATCAGTGAGTCGCTCATAGGGGCCGGGGGCACAGATACACAGTATTTT
CGISESLIGAGGTDTQYF
>NA|TRBJ2-7|NA|TRBV6-5
TGTGCCAGCCGCAGGAACCCCGACAGTGGGTACGAGCAGTACTTC
CASRRNPDSGYEQYF
>TRBD2|TRBJ2-1|NA|TRBV11-2
TGTACCAGCAGCTCGCGCCCCAGCGGGGGGATCTATGAGCACTTCTTC
CTSSSRPSGGIYEHFF
>NA|TRBJ1-5|NA|TRBV12-3/TRBV12-4
TGTGCCGGCAGTAAACAGGGTACGGGCAACCAGCCCAAGCATTTT
CAGSKQGTGNQPKHF
>NA|TRBJ2-7|NA|TRBV11-2
TGTGCCAGCAGCTTAAGTGACCTAGCGCAGTACTTC
CASSLSDLAQYF
>TRBD1|TRBJ2-1|many|TRBV28
TGTGCCAGCAGGCCCGGGACAGGGGGATACAATGAGCAGTTCTTC
CASRPGTGGYNEQFF
>TRBD2|TRBJ2-3|NA|TRBV6-1
TGTGCCAGCAGTCTGACGGGGGAGGGTACGCAGTATTTT
CASSLTGEGTQYF
>NA|TRBJ2-5|NA|TRBV12-3/TRBV12-4
TGTGCCAGCAACCGGGACACCAAAGAGACCCAGTACTTC
CASNRDTKETQYF
>NA|TRBJ2-5|NA|TRBV6-1
TGTGCCGGCAGTGAAGGTCCAGGTCTGGAGACCCAGTACTTC
CAGSEGPGLETQYF
>NA|TRBJ2-1|NA|TRBV14
TGTGCCATCACGGCAGGCTACAATGAGCAGTTCTTC
CAITAGYNEQFF
>NA|TRBJ2-7|NA|TRBV21-1
TGTGCCAGCATCCAATCCCCCAGGTACGAGCAGTACTTC
CASIQSPRYEQYF
>NA|TRBJ1-2|NA|TRBV6-5
TGTACCAGCAGTTCTCAGAACTATGGCTACACCTTC
CTSSSQNYGYTF
>NA|TRBJ2-2|NA|TRBV19
TGTGCCGGTTCTCCCGGGGCCACGAACACCGGGGAGCTGTTTTTT
CAGSPGATNTGELFF
>TRBD1|TRBJ1-1|few|TRBV29-1
TGCAGTGTTACCCGACAGGGGCTCGGAGTTTTCTTT
CSVTRQGLGVFF
>TRBD1|TRBJ1-1|NA|TRBV28
TGTGCCAGCAGTTTAGGGACAGGGGTGAACATTGAAGCTTTCTTT
CASSLGTGVNIEAFF
>NA|TRBJ1-4|NA|TRBV11-2
TGTGCCAACTGCTTAGAACCAATTGAAAAACTGTTTTTT
CANCLEPIEKLFF
>TRBD2|TRBJ2-3|many|TRBV6-1
TGTGCCAGCAGTGAACAGATAGCGGGGCAAGATACGCAGTATTTT
CASSEQIAGQDTQYF
>NA|TRBJ2-1|NA|TRBV10-1
TGCTCCAGCAGCGACAGAAGCTCCTATAATGATCAGTTCTTC
CSSSDRSSYNDQFF
>TRBD2|TRBJ2-1|NA|TRBV6-5
TGTGTCAGCAGTTATAGCGGCGGTCTAGCGGCATATAAGCACTTCTTC
CVSSYSGGLAAYKHFF
>NA|TRBJ1-1|NA|TRBV6-5
TGTGCCAGCAGTCCACGACCTACAGGGACGAACACTGAAGCTTTCTTT
CASSPRPTGTNTEAFF
>NA|TRBJ1-2|once|TRBV6-5
TGTGCCAGCTGTTACAAAGTCTCGGGGGGCAGCGGCTACACCTTC
CASCYKVSGGSGYTF
>NA|TRBJ2-7|NA|TRBV7-9
TGTGCCAATAGCTTAGCCGGGGCCGGGAGCGAGCAGTACTTC
CANSLAGAGSEQYF
>TRBD1|TRBJ1-2|NA|TRBV5-5
TGTGCCAGCGGCTTGGGACAGTTCTACGGCTACACCTTC
CASGLGQFYGYTF
>TRBD2|TRBJ2-1|NA|TRBV11-1
TGTGCCTGTAGCCTGGGACTAGTGGGAGAAGTTGACAATGAGCAGTTCTTC
CACSLGLVGEVDNEQFF
>TRBD1|TRBJ2-3|NA|TRBV6-5
TGTGCCAACAGCCGGGGACAGGGCACGGATACGCAGTATTTT
CANSRGQGTDTQYF
>TRBD2|TRBJ2-7|once|TRBV4-2
TGTGCCAGCAGCGAACTAGCGGGAGGGTCCTCCTACGGGCTGTACTTC
CASSELAGGSSYGLYF
>NA|TRBJ2-3|NA|TRBV10-3
TGTGCCATCGGTGAGGGCGCAGGTACAGATACGCAGTATTTT
CAIGEGAGTDTQYF
>NA|TRBJ2-4|NA|TRBV11-1
TGTGTAAGCAGCTGGGGACCCCAAAACATTCATTACTTC
CVSSWGPQNIHYF
>NA|TRBJ2-7|once|TRBV10-3
TGTGCCATCAGCCGAGAAGACTCAGCGCAGTATTTC
CAISREDSAQYF
>TRBD1|TRBJ1-2|NA|TRBV7-8
TGTGCCAGTAGCTCATCAACGTTCCGGGACAGCTATGGCTACACCTTC
CASSSSTFRDSYGYTF